The 11 T cell receptor beta chains below come from one sample, sequenced in a study of blood T cell repertoires in COVID-19 (TCRdb year 2020). Receptors were amplified or captured by the immunoSEQ multiplex PCR assay. The clones in this table, taken by TCRdb from immuneACCESS, are in-frame only. Not every clone is retained; where verified, under half of the shortfall comes from an unresolved V gene, and the cause of the rest is unknown. The sample table holds 200,000 to 250,000 clones, of which around 86% were seen once. The ten largest clonotypes hold 8% to 9% of the sample. Sequencing was performed on peripheral blood. The receptors were sampled from a woman aged 80 or older with COVID-19, enrolled during active disease.

This clone was detected only once. This chain connects TRBV11-2 to TRBJ2-1; D uncertain. The germline V gene has CDR1 SGHAT and CDR2 FQNNGV. V was shortened by 8 bases and J by 10 bases, with 18 bases between the two germline ends. This CDR3 comprises 13 residues. DNA of the CDR3: TGTGCCAGCGCCGCCGAACCTTTCAGGGAGCAGTTCTTC. Protein sequence: CASAAEPFREQFF.

The chain links TRBV7-3 to TRBJ2-7; D perhaps matches TRBD2 (5 bases). The CDR3 runs to 15 residues. Trimming stripped 5 bases from V and 0 bases from J, with 14 bases between. Per germline, CDR1 SGHTA and CDR2 FQGTGA. CDR3 bases: TGTGCCAGCAGCAGAGAACTAGGGTCCTCCTACGAGCAGTACTTC. This sequence encodes CASSRELGSSYEQYF.

Details on this clone: Germline and junction disagree at one end, which may indicate a read error. This chain links TRBV7-7 with TRBJ1-3; no clear D gene. The CDR3 loop spans 15 amino acids. Germline loops: CDR1 SSHAT, CDR2 FNYEAQ (reference sequence). CDR3 DNA sequence: TGTGCTAGCAGCTTAGCGGCGGGTAGTGGAAACACCATATATTTT. Amino acids: CASSLAAGSGNTIYF.

The chain joins TRBV30 to TRBJ1-2; no firm D call. V was pared by 0 bases and J by 7 bases, with 9 bases between. CDR1 is GTSNPN and CDR2 is SVGIG in the germline V gene (reference sequence). This CDR3 has 12 amino acids. CDR3 protein: CAWSVLPRGYTF. DNA of the CDR3: TGTGCCTGGAGTGTACTCCCCCGTGGCTACACCTTC.

The J gene is TRBJ1-4, the V gene TRBV28; D possibly corresponds to TRBD1 (6 bases). Per germline, CDR1 MDHEN and CDR2 SYDVKM. The CDR3 is made up of 14 amino acids. V lost 7 bases and J 8 bases, leaving 17 bases between the germline ends. The CDR3, as DNA: TGTGCCAGCATTCATGGGGGCACCCCCGAAAAACTGTTTTTT. This sequence encodes CASIHGGTPEKLFF.

The CDR3 DNA follows: TGTGCCAGCAGTACCGGACAGGGCAGTTCACCCCTCCACTTT. It is translated as CASSTGQGSSPLHF. V is TRBV7-2 and J is TRBJ1-6, with 8 positions matching TRBD1. CDR1 is SGHTA, CDR2 FQGNSA, per germline. The ends lost 6 bases at V and 9 bases at J; junction bases unmatched: 7. The CDR3 consists of 14 residues.

The chain joins TRBV5-4 to TRBJ1-6, with D possibly being TRBD1 (6 bases). Between the trimmed V and J ends, which lost 4 bases and 3 bases, there was a span of 17 bases. CDR3 length: 17 amino acids. Germline V gene data show CDR1 as SGHNT and CDR2 as YYREEE (reference sequence). The CDR3 region has the DNA TGTGCCAGCAGCGGCAGGACAGCCGACAACTATAATTCACCCCTCCACTTT. Its translation is CASSGRTADNYNSPLHF.

The CDR3 DNA follows: TGTGCCAGTAGTACCCTACCCGACACCGAAAAACTGTTTTTT. Amino acids: CASSTLPDTEKLFF. The rearrangement uses TRBV19 and TRBJ1-4; D unresolved. This CDR3 is 14 amino acids long. Trimming shortened V by 4 bases and J by 8 bases, and 14 bases separated the two germline ends. From germline, CDR1 is LNHDA and CDR2 SQIVND (reference sequence).

CDR3 DNA: TGTGCCAGCACCCGGGGCAGCGGGGAGACCCAGTACTTC. This gives the protein CASTRGSGETQYF. The chain employs TRBV6-5 and TRBJ2-5; weak D call: TRBD2 (6 bases). The germline V and J ends were trimmed by 7 bases and 5 bases, with 14 bases remaining between them. The CDR3 contains 13 residues. Germline CDR1 and CDR2: MNHEY and SVGAGI.

A remark on this clone: This sample also contains other DNA sequences that code for the same CDR3. The chain joins TRBV7-3 to TRBJ2-5; TRBD2 matches at 9 bases. The V segment lost 5 bases and the J segment 5 bases; nucleotides outside the gene matches: 3. CDR3 length: 13 residues. Germline V gene sequence: CDR1 SGHTA, CDR2 FQGTGA. CDR3 sequence: CASSPSGGETQYF. The CDR3 nucleotides are TGTGCCAGCAGCCCAAGCGGGGGGGAGACCCAGTACTTC.

The rearrangement joins TRBV30 to TRBJ2-5, with D uncertain. Trimming removed 0 bases from V and 4 bases from J, with 3 bases in between. The CDR3 has 11 amino acids. The germline V gene encodes CDR1 GTSNPN and CDR2 SVGIG (reference sequence). CDR3 coding DNA: TGTGCCTGGAGTGTGGCAGAGACCCAGTACTTC. Its protein is CAWSVAETQYF.